The sequence of this TCR beta chain was determined in a study of blood T cell repertoires in COVID-19. Looking at the study overall: Material from acute and convalescent COVID-19 was sourced from the United States, Italy and Spain. The analysed material was cDNA or gDNA that came from T cells, B-cell-depleted T cells, or PBMCs.

The ends lost 2 bases at V and 3 bases at J; junction bases unmatched: 2. Germline V gene lookup returns CDR1 SGHVS and CDR2 FQNEAQ. This CDR3 spans 15 amino acids. Per the authors' pipeline: Nucleated cell counts were estimated from reference gene primer amplification. The table came from immunoSEQ multiplex PCR; TCRdb's copy has only in-frame clones and leaves some out. That table gives V, J and clone size, and the DNA gave D and trimming. Of hundreds of thousands of clones listed, roughly 85% are singletons. This clone turned up a few times. The receptor was isolated from a woman aged 25-40 years with active or convalescent COVID-19. The sample was peripheral blood. The rearrangement links TRBV7-8 to TRBJ2-7; TRBD2 agrees at 12 bases. CDR3 DNA sequence: TGTGCCAGCAGCTTACTAGCGGGGGGGCTCTACGAGCAGTACTTC. Protein sequence: CASSLLAGGLYEQYF.